These 29 T cell receptor gamma chains came from one sample sequenced in a study of human gamma delta and Vdelta1 T cells. TCRdb re-called the PCR reads through CATT. The table shows some 2,900 gamma-chain clones, with 5.2% occurring only once. Sample: naive CD27+ Vdelta1 gamma-delta T cells from blood. The receptor source for this set is a human donor in good health.

By frequency in the sample, this clone is medium-sized. This sample includes further DNA sequences coding for the same CDR3. The chain uses TRGV3 and TRGJ1 or TRGJ2. With V trimmed by 6 bases and J by 3 bases, 2 bases remained unmatched. Germline V lookup: CDR1 VTNTFY, CDR2 YDVSTARD (reference sequence). There are 11 residues in the CDR3. The CDR3 DNA reads as TGTGCCACCTGGTTTTATTATAAGAAACTCTTT. This encodes CATWFYYKKLF.

This clone was picked up a small number of times. This chain connects TRGV3 to TRGJ1 or TRGJ2. TCRdb is silent on the J gene; assignment here came from matching the DNA to germline. Trimming at V came to 0 bases and at J to 3 bases, leaving 14 bases not matched to a gene. Germline values: CDR1 VTNTFY, CDR2 YDVSTARD (reference sequence). This CDR3 region has 17 residues. In DNA, the CDR3 is TGTGCCACCTGGGACAGGCCACGTCGAGGTGTTTATTATAAGAAACTCTTT. It codes for CATWDRPRRGVYYKKLF.

This sequence joins TRGV3 and TRGJ1 or TRGJ2. The J gene is absent in TCRdb and was assigned here via DNA matching to germline. The J segment lost 6 bases and the V segment lost 3 bases, leaving 5 bases of the junction unmatched. The CDR3 has 12 residues. Germline V gene lookup returns CDR1 VTNTFY and CDR2 YDVSTARD (reference sequence). The CDR3 region has the DNA TGTGCCACCTGGGACCGTACTTATAAGAAACTCTTT. It specifies CATWDRTYKKLF.

Worth noting for this clone: The junction departs from the called germline gene at one end, perhaps through a read error. The V gene is TRGV3, the J gene TRGJ1 or TRGJ2. The germline CDR1 and CDR2 sequences are VTNTFY and YDVSTARD (reference sequence). CDR3 size: 15 residues. The CDR3, as DNA: TGTGCCACCTGTGACAGGCCGCAACATTATTATAAGAAACTCTTT. This codes for CATCDRPQHYYKKLF.

This clone was detected a few times. Compared with germline, one end of the junction differs, possibly owing to a read error. The chain combines TRGV8 with TRGJP2. CDR1 VENAVY and CDR2 YDSYNSRV come from the germline V gene. This CDR3 comprises 13 residues. CDR3 in DNA: TGTGCCACCTGGGATAGGAGTGATTGGATCAAGACGTTT. It encodes CATWDRSDWIKTF.

With respect to this clone: The translation of this DNA and the TCRdb protein of a much larger clone differ at residue 6, probably owing to a read error; the protein shown here is translated from the DNA. The J gene is TRGJ1 or TRGJ2, the V gene TRGV3. The V gene end was trimmed by 3 bases and the J gene end by 8 bases; junction bases not matched to a gene: 7. Germline CDR1 VTNTFY, CDR2 YDVSTARD (reference sequence). The CDR3 totals 12 residues. The CDR3 protein is CATWDGPHKKLF. In nucleotides, the CDR3 is TGTGCCACCTGGGACGGGCCACATAAGAAACTCTTT.

This chain links TRGV3 with TRGJ1 or TRGJ2. Here the J gene came from matching the DNA to germline, since TCRdb omits it. Germline loops: CDR1 VTNTFY, CDR2 YDVSTARD (reference sequence). This CDR3 spans 15 amino acids. V dropped 0 bases and J dropped 7; count of bases not matched to a gene: 12. The CDR3 DNA follows: TGTGCCACCTGGGACAGGCGGACCCATGGCTATAAGAAACTCTTT. It is translated as CATWDRRTHGYKKLF.

This clone was seen only a few times. At one boundary the junction diverges from the germline segment, which might be a read error. The chain carries TRGV3 and TRGJ1 or TRGJ2. CDR1 is VTNTFY and CDR2 is YDVSTARD in the germline V gene (reference sequence). This CDR3 has 14 amino acids. The CDR3 is CATWDSRVDYKKIF. The CDR3 region has the DNA TGTGCCACCTGGGACAGTCGGGTCGATTATAAGAAAATATTT.

Worth noting for this clone: Translating this DNA gives a protein that differs at residues 4 and 9 from the TCRdb one, which belongs to a much larger clone; a read error is likely, and the protein shown is this translation. V is TRGV9 and J is TRGJ1 or TRGJ2. CDR3 length: 12 amino acids. Per germline, CDR1 GITISATS and CDR2 ISYDGTV (reference sequence). In DNA, the CDR3 is TGTGCCTTGGGGGCTAATTATTATAATAAACTCTTT. It codes for CALGANYYNKLF.

This clone showed up just a few times. The TCRdb record carries a much larger clone's protein, which differs from this DNA's translation at residue 9; a read error is the likely cause, and the protein listed here is the DNA translation. V is TRGV9 and J is TRGJ1 or TRGJ2. The CDR3 spans 13 residues. CDR1 is GITISATS and CDR2 is ISYDGTV in the germline V gene (reference sequence). CDR3 sequence: CALWGTSYHKKLF. CDR3 DNA: TGTGCCTTGTGGGGGACCTCTTATCATAAGAAACTCTTT.

The rearrangement joins TRGV3 to TRGJ1 or TRGJ2. CDR3 length: 15 amino acids. Germline V lookup: CDR1 VTNTFY, CDR2 YDVSTARD (reference sequence). The V and J ends lost 0 bases and 4 bases, in that order; junction bases with no gene match: 9. The DNA of the CDR3 is TGTGCCACCTGGGACAGGCGTCTGCGGTATTATAAGAAACTCTTT. It specifies CATWDRRLRYYKKLF.

As for this clone: TCRdb lists the protein of a much larger clone for this DNA, which differs at residue 9, so this is likely a read error; the protein given here is translated from the DNA itself. V gene TRGV3 combines with J gene TRGJ1 or TRGJ2. The CDR3 runs 11 residues. Germline V gives CDR1 VTNTFY, CDR2 YDVSTARD (reference sequence). The CDR3 region has the DNA TGTGCCACCTGGGGAGGTTATAAGGAACTCTTT. This encodes CATWGGYKELF.

This clone was recorded a few times. A much more abundant neighbour one base away suggests this may be a read error. The V call is TRGV3, the J call TRGJ1 or TRGJ2. CDR1 is VTNTFY, CDR2 YDVSTARD, per germline (reference sequence). V lost 0 bases and J lost 6; bases outside the gene matches: 5. The CDR3 is made up of 13 amino acids. The CDR3 sequence is CATWDRWGYKKLF. DNA of the CDR3: TGTGCCACCTGGGACAGGTGGGGTTATAAGAAACTCTTT.

Regarding this clone: The junction shows a germline mismatch at one end, possibly a read error. V usage is TRGV2 and J usage is TRGJ1 or TRGJ2. The length of the CDR3 is 13 residues. Germline loops: CDR1 EGSNGY, CDR2 YDSYNSKV. CDR3 in DNA: TGTGCCACCTGGGACTGGCGTTATTATAAGAAACTATTT. Its translation: CATWDWRYYKKLF.

This clone is labeled as medium-sized (0.01 to 0.1%). Given a much more abundant clone one base away, this may be a read error. Distinct nucleotide sequences in the sample also encode this CDR3. This chain links TRGV2 with TRGJ1 or TRGJ2. From germline, CDR1 is EGSNGY and CDR2 YDSYNSKV. The CDR3 contains 13 residues. Trimming took 0 bases from V and 4 from J; bases not matched to a gene: 3. The CDR3 is CATWDGRYYKKLF. CDR3 DNA sequence: TGTGCCACCTGGGACGGGCGGTATTATAAGAAACTCTTT.

This chain uses TRGV8 with TRGJ1 or TRGJ2. As TCRdb names no J gene, one was assigned here on the basis of a DNA match to germline. CDR3 length: 12 residues. Germline CDR1 VENAVY, CDR2 YDSYNSRV. With 0 bases clipped from V and 11 bases from J, the junction kept 7 bases outside the gene matches. In DNA, the CDR3 is TGTGCCACCTGGGATAGGGCGGCGCAGAAACTCTTT. It is translated as CATWDRAAQKLF.

This chain connects TRGV5 to TRGJ1 or TRGJ2. The V gene's germline CDR1 is VINAFY and CDR2 YDVSNSKD. This CDR3 is built from 11 residues. V was clipped by 12 bases and J by 10 bases; unmatched bases: 15. CDR3 residues: CAFWDRRKKLF. The DNA for the CDR3 is TGTGCCTTCTGGGACAGGCGGAAGAAACTCTTT.

In regard to this clone: A far larger clone is one base from this, pointing to a likely read error. The same CDR3 is also encoded by other DNA sequences in this sample. The V and J genes are TRGV9 and TRGJ1 or TRGJ2. Per germline, CDR1 GITISATS and CDR2 ISYDGTV (reference sequence). The length of the CDR3 is 11 residues. The CDR3 bases are TGTGCCTTGTGGGGCCATTATAAGAAGCTCTTT. It specifies CALWGHYKKLF.

Worth noting for this clone: For this DNA, TCRdb reports the protein of a much larger clone, which diverges at residue 3, most likely from a read error; the protein presented here is translated directly from the DNA. The genes are TRGV9 and TRGJ1 or TRGJ2. Per the germline V gene, CDR1 is GITISATS and CDR2 is ISYDGTV (reference sequence). The CDR3 is made up of 14 amino acids. CDR3 DNA sequence: TGTGCCTCGTGGGAGGTGCGTCGTTATTATAAGAAACTCTTT. It translates to CASWEVRRYYKKLF.

This clone has just a few counts. For this DNA, TCRdb reports the protein of a much larger clone, which diverges at residue 6, most likely from a read error; the protein presented here is translated directly from the DNA. The chain combines TRGV9 with TRGJP. The CDR3 loop spans 16 amino acids. The V and J ends lost 3 bases and 6 bases, in that order; junction bases with no gene match: 5. Germline V lookup: CDR1 GITISATS, CDR2 ISYDGTV (reference sequence). The CDR3 DNA reads TGTGCCTTGTGGGAGACTCCAGAGTTGGGCAAAAAAATCAAGGTATTT. This sequence encodes CALWETPELGKKIKVF.

This clone was found a few times. The sample carries other DNA sequences with the same CDR3. The rearrangement uses TRGV9 and TRGJ1 or TRGJ2. V lost 9 bases and J lost 4; bases outside the gene matches: 9. The length of the CDR3 is 12 residues. From germline, CDR1 is GITISATS and CDR2 ISYDGTV (reference sequence). This CDR3 is CALGGTYYKKLF. The CDR3 DNA reads TGTGCCTTGGGGGGTACGTATTATAAGAAACTCTTT.

This clone was recorded a few times. This DNA's translation and the protein TCRdb lists, from a much larger clone, do not match at residue 12, likely due to a read error; the protein shown is translated from the DNA. The gene calls are TRGV9 and TRGJ1 or TRGJ2. The germline gives CDR1 GITISATS, CDR2 ISYDGTV (reference sequence). The CDR3 consists of 13 residues. The CDR3 here is CALWERGGYKKIF. The CDR3, as DNA: TGTGCCTTGTGGGAGAGAGGAGGTTATAAGAAAATCTTT.

This clone was seen only a few times. This DNA's translation and the protein TCRdb lists, from a much larger clone, do not match at residue 12, likely due to a read error; the protein shown is translated from the DNA. The rearrangement joins TRGV9 to TRGJ1 or TRGJ2. The germline gives CDR1 GITISATS, CDR2 ISYDGTV (reference sequence). The CDR3 consists of 14 residues. This chain's CDR3 is CALWEVRRYYKNLF. The CDR3 coding sequence is TGTGCCTTGTGGGAGGTGCGTCGTTATTATAAGAACCTCTTT.

For this clone: The sample contains more than one DNA sequence encoding this CDR3. The J gene is TRGJ1 or TRGJ2, the V gene TRGV9. This CDR3 contains 11 residues. With 4 bases clipped from V and 10 bases from J, the junction kept 7 bases outside the gene matches. Germline assignment: CDR1 GITISATS and CDR2 ISYDGTV (reference sequence). The chain's CDR3 is CALWDRRKKLF. The CDR3 nucleotides are TGTGCCTTGTGGGACCGACGGAAGAAACTCTTT.

Remarks on this clone: The junction differs from germline at one of its ends, possibly a read error. The chain recombines TRGV3 with TRGJ1 or TRGJ2. Germline V CDR1 and CDR2: VTNTFY, YDVSTARD (reference sequence). The CDR3 has 14 amino acids. The CDR3 region has the DNA TGTGCCACCTGGGATAGGAAGAATTATTATAGGAAACTCTTT. Translation: CATWDRKNYYRKLF.

This clone has more than one count but fewer than ten. Given a much more abundant clone one base away, this may be a read error. This same CDR3 is encoded by further DNA sequences in the sample. The chain uses TRGV3 and TRGJ1 or TRGJ2. Germline CDR1 reads VTNTFY; CDR2 reads YDVSTARD (reference sequence). The CDR3 has 20 amino acids. V lost 1 base to trimming and J lost 6 bases; unmatched junction nucleotides: 27. DNA of the CDR3: TGTGCCACCTGGGACAGCCGCAGGCGCTCTCGCGATAAAGTTGTTTATAAGAAACTCTTT. Translation gives CATWDSRRRSRDKVVYKKLF.

Judged by abundance, this clone is medium-sized. J is TRGJ1 or TRGJ2 and V is TRGV8. Germline trimming cut 4 bases from V and 0 bases from J; bases unmatched to any gene: 0. Germline V CDR1 and CDR2: VENAVY, YDSYNSRV. The CDR3 runs 12 residues. This chain's CDR3 is CATWENYYKKLF. The CDR3 coding sequence is TGTGCCACCTGGGAGAATTATTATAAGAAACTCTTT.

On this clone itself: With a much larger clone just one base away, this may be a read error. This chain uses TRGV5 with TRGJ1 or TRGJ2. V lost 3 bases, J lost 2 bases, and 4 bases stayed unmatched. The CDR3 spans 13 residues. The V gene's germline CDR1 is VINAFY and CDR2 YDVSNSKD. CDR3 protein: CATWDGHYYKKLF. CDR3 DNA: TGTGCCACCTGGGACGGGCATTATTATAAGAAACTCTTT.

A few counts support this clone. TCRdb's protein, taken from a much larger clone, differs from this DNA's translation at residue 5, likely owing to a read error; the protein displayed comes from the DNA. The chain is built from TRGV9 and TRGJ1 or TRGJ2. V lost 6 bases, J lost 3 bases, and 11 bases stayed unmatched. Germline CDR1 reads GITISATS; CDR2 reads ISYDGTV (reference sequence). CDR3 length: 14 residues. CDR3 protein: CALWKPALYYKKLF. The CDR3 DNA sequence: TGTGCCTTGTGGAAGCCAGCCCTTTATTATAAGAAACTCTTT.